The clone carrying this T cell receptor (beta chain) was found many times. Its specificity is not known. The sample comes from a study of early T cells in non-severe SARS-CoV-2 infection. Attached unique molecular identifiers marked individual cDNA molecules. TCRdb redid the calling of the 5' RACE reads with MiXCR, one entry per CDR3 protein. Among 35,000 to 40,000 distinct CDR3 sequences, less than 6.5% were seen once, and the ten largest hold 25% to 30%. The study, taken as a whole, reports: Anti-spike CD8 responses were favored by VDJdb matching, which missed private and CD4 specificities.

The length of the CDR3 is 14 residues. The junction had 10 bases not matched to a gene; V was cut back by 5 bases and J by 9 bases. Looked up from germline, CDR1 is SGHVS and CDR2 is FNYEAQ. The sample taken for sequencing was whole blood. This clonotype originated in an adult who was a healthcare worker with PCR-confirmed SARS-CoV-2 infection or an uninfected control (not recorded which). This sequence joins TRBV7-6 and TRBJ1-1; the match to TRBD1 covers 9 bases. The CDR3 nucleotides are TGTGCCAGCAGCGCGAGTGGGACAGGGTCAAAAGCTTTCTTT. Translating gives CASSASGTGSKAFF.